This TCR beta chain is from a study of blood T cell repertoires in COVID-19. Study summary: Italy, Spain and the United States were the sources of the convalescent and acute COVID-19 samples. PBMCs, B-cell-depleted T cells, or T cells were the source of the cDNA or gDNA that made up the material.

Membership in each cohort depended on participant-reported clinical history. Source study methods: The assay estimated nucleated cells by amplifying reference gene primers. Profiled with immunoSEQ multiplex PCR; TCRdb holds only in-frame clones, not every one. Clonal size and the V and J genes are those of that table, whereas D and trimming came from the DNA. The data contain approximately 220,000 clones, about 83% of them singletons. The germline V gene has CDR1 MNHNY and CDR2 SVGAGI (reference sequence). The CDR3 contains 14 residues. Losses at the gene ends were 6 bases for V and 7 bases for J; bases not matched to a gene: 8.

J is TRBJ2-1 and V is TRBV6-6; 8 nucleotides line up with TRBD1. Sequencing was carried out using PBMCs or T cells enriched from blood (not recorded which). The origin of this receptor is a woman in her 40s who had been exposed to COVID-19. In DNA form, the CDR3 reads TGTGCCAGCAGATCCGGGACAGGAGGGAATGAGCAGTTCTTC. Encoded protein: CASRSGTGGNEQFF.